This paragraph reports one T cell receptor (beta chain). There is no known antigen for this receptor. Within one base of it there is no much larger clone, and no base qualities were kept. Library construction relied on the immunoSEQ multiplex PCR assay. RNA was extracted from all samples and reverse transcribed into cDNA, which served as template for TCR sequencing. SuperScript III was used to make first-strand cDNA, primed with a 2:1 mix of oligo-dT and random hexamers. A synthetic immune receptor repertoire was used to assess amplification bias, and residual bias was removed computationally. As for how the authors treated the data: After raw reads were preprocessed to remove errors, the CDR3 was defined following IMGT conventions as running from the conserved cysteine to phenylalanine. To get clonality, Shannon entropy was normalized by log2 of the number of productive unique TCRs and the result was subtracted from 1. Scalp TCRbeta sequences were cross-referenced with sorted blood CD4 and CD8 repertoires so that the CD4 or CD8 identity of scalp clones could be inferred. TCRdb holds this immuneACCESS table with in-frame rearrangements only. Some clones are missing; in checked studies, unresolved V genes explain under half, and the rest has no known cause. V and J calls and clone size are as listed in that table; D and trimming were resolved from the DNA. Present in this sample are over 150,000 clones, about 60% of which were seen just once. The top ten clonotypes cover about 12% of the sample.

Spanning cysteine to phenylalanine, the CDR3 consists of 11 amino acids. Only CDR3 DNA is held: 33 bases, read in frame from base 1. Per the germline V gene, SNHLY is the CDR1 and FYNNEI is the CDR2. V is cut by 6 bases and J by 9 bases, and the space between the germline ends is 11 bases. This specimen's time point label, per the study, means: less than 25 weeks on oral tofacitinib. The treatment or condition label here, explained by the study, means: oral pan-JAK inhibitor, 5-10 mg twice daily. From alopecia areata patients, peripheral blood was collected along with lesional scalp punch biopsies. PBMCs were separated by density centrifugation and stained for CD3, CD4 and CD8, after which CD4+ and CD8+ T cells were sorted on a FACSAria. This specimen comes from a study of CD8+ T cells in alopecia areata (dated by TCRdb to the late 2010s). The study in broad terms: The treated patients took part in an open-label pilot trial in which moderate-to-severe alopecia areata was treated with oral tofacitinib at 5 to 10 mg twice daily. Tofacitinib was administered for 6 to 18 months, and 6 months of follow-up off drug were then conducted to assess delayed response and recurrence. For the treated patients, the SALT score, which quantifies what percentage of scalp surface area is affected, served as the measure of disease severity. Biopsies were taken from tofacitinib-treated patients at baseline and at 4 and 24 weeks of treatment, and a later scalp biopsy was taken in several of the tofacitinib-treated patients. Clonality in the scalp was compared among normal scalp (n=4), patchy alopecia areata scalp (n=8), and alopecia totalis/universalis scalp (n=8). Scalp tissue and sorted CD4+ and CD8+ peripheral blood T cells from patchy and totalis/universalis alopecia areata patients and from healthy controls were covered by human TCRbeta sequencing. RNA came from the PAXgene miRNA kit for fixed scalp, the miRNeasy kit for PBMCs, and the RNeasy kit for mouse skin. To study T cell clonal expansion in alopecia areata, the researchers applied high-throughput TCRbeta sequencing to both the C3H/HeJ mouse model and human patients. Amplification of TCRbeta CDR3 regions was done by immunoSEQ multiplex PCR using 35 Vbeta forward primers and 13 Jbeta reverse primers. Here is what the overall study found, with its caveats: Shared TCR sequences between patients were less evident than in mice, which may be partly attributable to HLA diversity in the patient population. Unlike mouse skin, which is dominated by gammadelta T cells, normal human skin has resident alphabeta T cells that are also sequenced, and this complicates analysis of the scalp TCR repertoire. With tofacitinib, both scalp clonality and the number of expanded CD8+ clones among the top 100 scalp clones went down significantly. Because the treated cohort was small and had just a single nonresponder, larger studies are needed to establish links between baseline CD8+ expansion and response. Compared with normal scalp, lesional scalp, particularly in alopecia totalis/universalis, had higher clonality and more expanded CD8+ clones, which suggests antigenic drive. Many expanded lesional clones persisted in scalp and blood during tofacitinib treatment, which may partly explain relapse after stopping treatment.

The receptor was derived from a human donor with alopecia areata. Here the sequenced sample was CD8+ T cells sorted from blood, taken at week 24, from a patient treated with tofacitinib. Rearrangement joined TRBV2 to TRBJ1-2, with no confident D gene call. The DNA sequence is given as TGTGCCAGCAGGATGGGAATTAGCTACACCTTC. Its protein is CASRMGISYTF.